These 21 T cell receptor beta chains came from one sample sequenced in a study of CD8+CD57+ T cells in acquired aplastic anemia. Genomic DNA was employed as the template in profiling TCR beta VDJ and CDR3. TCRdb called the reads again in MiXCR, with one record for every CDR3 protein. This sample carries about 110,000 distinct CDR3 sequences, roughly 51% of them seen once, and the ten largest clones take roughly 34%. The specimen was sorted CD4+, CD8+, or CD8+CD57+ T cells (not recorded which) from PBMCs. Receptor source: a human donor in good health, serving as a control.

The chain links TRBV25-1 to TRBJ1-1; no definite D call. The germline V gene encodes CDR1 MGHDK and CDR2 SYGVNS. Trimming removed 0 bases at V and 5 bases at J, with 7 bases between. The CDR3 is 13 amino acids. CDR3 protein: CASSEYGLTEAFF. DNA of the CDR3: TGTGCCAGCAGTGAATACGGGTTGACTGAAGCTTTCTTT.

This clonotype was observed at least ten times. V usage is TRBV4-1 and J usage is TRBJ2-3; TRBD2 matches at 8 bases. This CDR3 spans 15 amino acids. Germline CDR1 is MGHRA and CDR2 is YSYEKL. The V segment lost 0 bases and the J segment 8 bases; nucleotides outside the gene matches: 7. CDR3 in amino acids: CASSQDAAGGGTQYF. DNA for the CDR3: TGCGCCAGCAGCCAAGATGCTGCGGGGGGAGGTACGCAGTATTTT.

The rearrangement links TRBV9 to TRBJ1-3; tentative D call: TRBD1 (5 bases). CDR1 SGDLS and CDR2 YYNGEE come from the germline V gene. CDR3 size: 19 residues. Trimming stripped 0 bases from V and 0 bases from J, with 19 bases between. The CDR3 reads CASSVEDPDRVFSGNTIYF. CDR3 DNA sequence: TGTGCCAGCAGCGTAGAGGATCCCGACAGAGTCTTCTCTGGAAACACCATATATTTT. Complete variable domain (other parts from reference TRBV9 and TRBJ1-3): DSGVTQTPKHLITATGQRVTLRCSPRSGDLSVYWYQQSLDQGLQFLIQYYNGEERAKGNILERFSAQQFPDLHSELNLSSLELGDSALYFCASSVEDPDRVFSGNTIYFGEGSWLTVV.

V and J are TRBV6-2 or TRBV6-3 and TRBJ1-5; 7 nucleotides match TRBD1. After removal of 7 bases from V and 0 bases from J, the junction contained 6 bases not matched to a gene. This CDR3 is 15 amino acids long. Germline CDR1 MNHEY, CDR2 SVGEGT. Here the CDR3 DNA reads TGTGCCAGCAATAAGGGGGCGCATAGCAATCAGCCCCAGCATTTT. Translation gives CASNKGAHSNQPQHF.

The chain couples TRBV7-9 to TRBJ2-5; perhaps D is TRBD1 or TRBD2 (5 bases each). Trimming left V 4 bases short and J 5 bases short, with 11 bases between. CDR1 and CDR2 (germline): SEHNR, FQNEAQ (reference sequence). This CDR3 is built from 13 residues. The CDR3 is CASSWGSRETQYF. DNA of the CDR3: TGTGCCAGCAGCTGGGGGAGTCGGGAGACCCAGTACTTC.

The chain combines TRBV7-9 with TRBJ1-1; no reliable D call. Trimming pared 2 bases from V and 5 bases from J, leaving 6 bases between. Germline V gene sequence: CDR1 SEHNR, CDR2 FQNEAQ (reference sequence). The CDR3 has 12 residues. The CDR3 reads CASSLIQTEAFF. CDR3 nucleotide sequence: TGTGCCAGCAGCTTAATCCAGACTGAAGCTTTCTTT.

The V and J genes are TRBV25-1 and TRBJ2-7; 8 bases match TRBD2. Germline CDR1 and CDR2: MGHDK and SYGVNS. The CDR3 spans 16 residues. Trimming cost V 6 bases and J 2 bases; bases outside gene matches: 12. In DNA form, the CDR3 reads TGTGCCAGCAGCCACGTGGCTAGCGGGCACACCTACGAGCAGTACTTC. It codes for CASSHVASGHTYEQYF.

The genes are TRBV19 and TRBJ2-7; the D is unclear. The V and J ends lost 10 bases and 0 bases respectively, with 13 bases between them. Germline values: CDR1 LNHDA, CDR2 SQIVND (reference sequence). The CDR3 consists of 13 residues. DNA of the CDR3: TGTGCCAAAGACCTACAGAGCTCCTACGAGCAGTACTTC. Translated, it gives CAKDLQSSYEQYF.

The J gene is TRBJ2-3, the V gene TRBV27, with D perhaps given as TRBD1 or TRBD2 (5 bases each). Germline V gene sequence: CDR1 MNHEY, CDR2 SMNVEV (reference sequence). CDR3 length: 16 residues. Trimming took 5 bases from V and 2 from J, leaving 17 bases between them. DNA of the CDR3: TGTGCCAGCAGTCCGTGGAAGGGACCCTTCACAGATACGCAGTATTTT. This gives the protein CASSPWKGPFTDTQYF.

The V call is TRBV29-1, the J call TRBJ1-2; tentatively, D is TRBD1 (6 bases). CDR3 length: 12 residues. From germline, CDR1 is SQVTM and CDR2 ANQGSEA. V gave up 7 bases and J gave up 0 bases, with 9 bases separating them. CDR3 sequence: CSAGTTNYGYTF. The CDR3 DNA reads TGCAGCGCCGGGACAACTAACTATGGCTACACCTTC.

This clonotype has ten or more counts. The gene calls are TRBV7-6 and TRBJ1-6; 9 positions match TRBD1. Losses at the gene ends were 5 bases for V and 7 bases for J; bases not matched to a gene: 6. The V gene's germline CDR1 is SGHVS and CDR2 FNYEAQ. The CDR3 spans 15 residues. This chain's CDR3 is CASSTNGQGNSPLHF. DNA of the CDR3: TGTGCCAGCAGCACAAATGGACAGGGGAATTCACCCCTCCACTTT.

The J gene is TRBJ1-1, the V gene TRBV19; D uncertain. CDR1 is LNHDA, CDR2 SQIVND, per germline (reference sequence). This CDR3 has 15 residues. Between the trimmed V and J ends, which lost 4 bases and 1 base, there was a span of 13 bases. The CDR3 DNA reads as TGTGCCAGTAGTAACAACGCTTTACCGAACACTGAAGCTTTCTTT. Amino acid sequence: CASSNNALPNTEAFF.

The V call is TRBV9, the J call TRBJ1-4; 8 positions match TRBD1. V lost 5 bases, J lost 7 bases, and 7 bases stayed unmatched. The CDR3 is made up of 14 amino acids. Per the germline V gene, CDR1 is SGDLS and CDR2 is YYNGEE. The CDR3 sequence is CASRRDDRGEKLFF. The DNA of the CDR3 is TGTGCCAGCAGGCGAGATGACAGGGGTGAAAAACTGTTTTTT. Full variable domain (missing parts from reference TRBV9 and TRBJ1-4): DSGVTQTPKHLITATGQRVTLRCSPRSGDLSVYWYQQSLDQGLQFLIQYYNGEERAKGNILERFSAQQFPDLHSELNLSSLELGDSALYFCASRRDDRGEKLFFGSGTQLSVL.

A remark on this clonotype: Germline is not matched at one junction end, which may reflect a read error. The CDR3 coding sequence is TGCAGTGCTGGAGATCGGACAGCGCTAAACACCGTATATTTT. This gives the protein CSAGDRTALNTVYF. V usage is TRBV20-1 and J usage is TRBJ1-3; tentative D call: TRBD1 (6 bases). The CDR3 runs to 14 residues. Per germline, CDR1 DFQATT and CDR2 SNEGSKA (reference sequence).

The rearrangement uses TRBV2 and TRBJ2-7; 10 bases agree with TRBD2. Trimming at V came to 7 bases and at J to 2 bases, leaving 8 bases not matched to a gene. Germline assignment: CDR1 SNHLY and CDR2 FYNNEI. CDR3 length: 15 residues. The CDR3 bases are TGTGCCAGCACCCCTTGGACTAGCGGTACCTACGAGCAGTACTTC. Amino acids: CASTPWTSGTYEQYF.

This clonotype is a singleton in its sample. V gene TRBV25-1 combines with J gene TRBJ2-5; TRBD2 matches 10 bases. The length of the CDR3 is 17 residues. Per germline, CDR1 MGHDK and CDR2 SYGVNS. Trimming at V came to 3 bases and at J to 2 bases, leaving 9 bases not matched to a gene. The CDR3 DNA reads as TGTGCCAGCAGTGATAGGAGCGGGGGGGGCATACAAGAGACCCAGTACTTC. Residues: CASSDRSGGGIQETQYF.

Here the CDR3 DNA reads TGCAGTGCAGGCGCTCCCAATCAGCCCCAGCATTTT. Its protein is CSAGAPNQPQHF. V and J are TRBV20-1 and TRBJ1-5, with D unresolved. The CDR3 has 12 residues. Germline V gene sequence: CDR1 DFQATT, CDR2 SNEGSKA (reference sequence). The ends were cut back, 6 bases at V and 3 bases at J, with 9 bases in the middle.

This clonotype was picked up a small number of times. This rearrangement joins TRBV25-1 to TRBJ2-7, with TRBD1 identical over 7 bases. Trimming cost V 4 bases and J 3 bases; bases outside gene matches: 9. Germline V gives CDR1 MGHDK, CDR2 SYGVNS. The CDR3 loop spans 15 amino acids. The DNA of the CDR3 is TGTGCCAGCAGTGCTAGAGGCAGGGGGAGCTACGAGCAGTACTTC. Its translation is CASSARGRGSYEQYF.

This clonotype came up a few times. Since a much larger clone is just one base distant, this may be a read error. This CDR3 fails to terminate in the conserved phenylalanine or tryptophan, so it likely reflects a read error. The rearrangement uses TRBV10-3 and TRBJ1-1, with a possible D match to TRBD1 (6 bases). CDR1 is ENHRY, CDR2 SYGVKD, per germline. CDR3 length: 14 amino acids. Trimming removed 10 bases from V and 1 base from J, with 16 bases in between. The CDR3 DNA is TGTGCCAGCAGCCGTCCGGGACAGAACACTGAAGCTTTCCTT. Its translation is CASSRPGQNTEAFL.

This chain joins TRBV7-2 and TRBJ1-1, with D perhaps matching TRBD1 (5 bases). Germline V gives CDR1 SGHTA, CDR2 FQGNSA. The CDR3 has 13 residues. V dropped 5 bases and J dropped 6 bases, with 13 bases sitting between them. The CDR3 sequence: CASSPGTGAEAFF. The CDR3 DNA is TGTGCCAGCAGCCCTGGGACGGGGGCTGAAGCTTTCTTT. The full variable domain, in which reference TRBV7-2 and TRBJ1-1 provide the parts outside the CDR3, is GAGVSQSPSNKVTEKGKDVELRCDPISGHTALYWYRQSLGQGLEFLIYFQGNSAPDKSGLPSDRFSAERTGGSVSTLTIQRTQQEDSAVYLCASSPGTGAEAFFGQGTRLTVV.

This clonotype was seen many times. This CDR3 is CASSLVGGNYGYTF. As DNA, the CDR3 is TGTGCCAGCAGCTTGGTGGGGGGTAACTATGGCTACACCTTC. The genes are TRBV5-4 and TRBJ1-2; possible D gene TRBD1, 5 bases. From germline, CDR1 is SGHNT and CDR2 YYREEE (reference sequence). V lost 0 bases and J 1 base, leaving 7 bases between the germline ends. The CDR3 sequence is 14 residues long.